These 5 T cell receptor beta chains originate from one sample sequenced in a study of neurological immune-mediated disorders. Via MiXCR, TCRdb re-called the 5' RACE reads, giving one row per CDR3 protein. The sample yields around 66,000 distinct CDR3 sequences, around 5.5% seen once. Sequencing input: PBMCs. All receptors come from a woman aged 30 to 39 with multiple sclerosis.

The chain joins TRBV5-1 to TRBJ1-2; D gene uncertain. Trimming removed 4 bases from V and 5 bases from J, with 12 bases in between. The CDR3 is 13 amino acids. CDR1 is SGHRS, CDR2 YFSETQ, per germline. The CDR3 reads CASSIYGSYGYTF. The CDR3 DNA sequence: TGCGCCAGCAGCATTTATGGGAGTTATGGCTACACCTTC.

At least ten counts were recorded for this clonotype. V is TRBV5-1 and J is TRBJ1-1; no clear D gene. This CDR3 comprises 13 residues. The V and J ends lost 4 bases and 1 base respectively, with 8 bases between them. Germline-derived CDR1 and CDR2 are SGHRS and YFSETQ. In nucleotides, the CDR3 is TGCGCCAGCAGCCTGGACCGGAACACTGAAGCTTTCTTT. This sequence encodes CASSLDRNTEAFF.

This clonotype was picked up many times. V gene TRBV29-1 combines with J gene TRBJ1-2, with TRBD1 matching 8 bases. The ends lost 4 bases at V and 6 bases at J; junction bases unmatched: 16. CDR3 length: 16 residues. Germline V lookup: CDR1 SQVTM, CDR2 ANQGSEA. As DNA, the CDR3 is TGCAGCGTTGGGGGTTCCAAGGACAGGGATGCCAATGGCTACACCTTC. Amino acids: CSVGGSKDRDANGYTF. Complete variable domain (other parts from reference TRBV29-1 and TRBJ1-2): SAVISQKPSRDICQRGTSLTIQCQVDSQVTMMFWYRQQPGQSLTLIATANQGSEATYESGFVIDKFPISRPNLTFSTLTVSNMSPEDSSIYLCSVGGSKDRDANGYTFGSGTRLTVV.

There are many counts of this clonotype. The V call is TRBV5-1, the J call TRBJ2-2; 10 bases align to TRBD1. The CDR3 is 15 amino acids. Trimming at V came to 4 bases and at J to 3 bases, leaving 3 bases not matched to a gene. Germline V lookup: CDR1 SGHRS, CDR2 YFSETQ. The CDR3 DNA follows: TGCGCCAGCAGCCCCGGGACAGGGGACACCGGGGAGCTGTTTTTT. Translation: CASSPGTGDTGELFF.

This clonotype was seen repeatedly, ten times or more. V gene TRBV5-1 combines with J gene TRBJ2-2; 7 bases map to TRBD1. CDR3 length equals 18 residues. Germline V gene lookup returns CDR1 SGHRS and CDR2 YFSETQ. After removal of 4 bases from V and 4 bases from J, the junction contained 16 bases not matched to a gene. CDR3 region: CASSTRTGPRPGTGELFF. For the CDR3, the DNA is TGCGCCAGCAGCACGCGGACAGGCCCTCGTCCGGGCACCGGGGAGCTGTTTTTT.